This record covers a single T cell receptor beta chain. In the authors' methods: How many nucleated cells were present was estimated from reference gene primer amplification. This table comes from immunoSEQ multiplex PCR, and its TCRdb copy is limited to in-frame clones, with some not included. Clonal size and the V and J genes are those of that table, whereas D and trimming came from the DNA. The sample carries a few hundred thousand clones, approximately 89% recorded once. This sample stems from a study of blood T cell repertoires in COVID-19. Study-wide context: Donors of Cohort 3 who recovered were those that had two negative PCRs, clearance, or symptom resolution. The cDNA or gDNA used as material had been derived from T cells, B-cell-depleted T cells, or PBMCs.

The CDR3 covers 13 residues. Germline assignment: CDR1 SQVTM and CDR2 ANQGSEA. Trimming removed 3 bases at V and 9 bases at J, with 15 bases between. The sequencing sample was made of PBMCs or T cells enriched from blood (not recorded which). The chain recombines TRBV29-1 with TRBJ2-1; TRBD2 is a possible D gene (5 bases). The sequence was obtained from a man in his forties in a cohort exposed to, infected with or recovered from COVID-19 (not recorded which). CDR3 DNA sequence: TGCAGCGTTGACTCGGGCCTGAGCGGTGAGCAGTTCTTC. It encodes CSVDSGLSGEQFF.